The 16 T cell receptor beta chains below come from one sample, sequenced in a study of blood T cell repertoires in COVID-19. The data were produced by immunoSEQ multiplex PCR, yet TCRdb's version contains in-frame clones alone and is incomplete. The repertoire has roughly 200,000 clones, roughly 84% of them found once; the top ten carry roughly 7.2%. The specimen sequenced was PBMCs or T cells enriched from blood (not recorded which). Receptor source: a man aged 25-45 years in a cohort exposed to, infected with or recovered from COVID-19 (not recorded which).

The rearrangement links TRBV5-4 to TRBJ2-2; the match to TRBD2 covers 7 bases. The V gene end was trimmed by 4 bases and the J gene end by 6 bases; junction bases not matched to a gene: 6. From germline, CDR1 is SGHNT and CDR2 YYREEE (reference sequence). The CDR3 consists of 14 residues. CDR3 sequence: CASSLLGGSGELFF. The CDR3 DNA reads TGTGCCAGCAGCCTCCTCGGGGGGTCCGGGGAGCTGTTTTTT.

V usage is TRBV5-4 and J usage is TRBJ2-5, with D perhaps matching TRBD2 (6 bases). There are 16 residues in the CDR3. The germline V and J ends were trimmed by 0 bases and 2 bases, with 14 bases remaining between them. CDR1 and CDR2 (germline): SGHNT, YYREEE (reference sequence). CDR3: CASSLAAGLRQETQYF. In DNA, the CDR3 is TGTGCCAGCAGCTTGGCGGCGGGGTTAAGGCAAGAGACCCAGTACTTC.

V and J are TRBV6-4 and TRBJ1-1; D possibly corresponds to TRBD1 (5 bases). The V end was cut by 3 bases, the J end by 4 bases, with 15 bases between. The V gene's germline CDR1 is MRHNA and CDR2 SNTAGT. The CDR3 is made up of 15 amino acids. The chain's CDR3 is CASSESPGIGTEAFF. In DNA form, the CDR3 reads TGTGCCAGCAGTGAAAGCCCAGGGATCGGCACTGAAGCTTTCTTT.

The sample holds one count of this clone. Other DNA sequences in this sample translate to the same CDR3. The V gene is TRBV18, the J gene TRBJ1-1; D might be TRBD1 (6 bases). V was pared by 3 bases and J by 1 base, with 6 bases between. Germline CDR1 KGHSH, CDR2 LQKENI. This CDR3 has 13 residues. The CDR3 loop reads CASSPGQNTEAFF. The CDR3 DNA reads TGTGCCAGCTCACCGGGACAGAACACTGAAGCTTTCTTT. The entire variable domain, with the rest obtained from reference TRBV18 and TRBJ1-1, is as follows: NAGVMQNPRHLVRRRGQEARLRCSPMKGHSHVYWYRQLPEEGLKFMVYLQKENIIDESGMPKERFSAEFPKEGPSILRIQQVVRGDSAAYFCASSPGQNTEAFFGQGTRLTVV.

The rearrangement uses TRBV19 and TRBJ2-2; 13 bases fit TRBD2. V gave up 5 bases and J gave up 5 bases; unmatched junction bases: 5. CDR3 length equals 16 residues. Germline V gives CDR1 LNHDA, CDR2 SQIVND (reference sequence). The CDR3 loop reads CASSPKGLAGTGELFF. The CDR3 DNA reads as TGTGCCAGTAGTCCAAAGGGACTAGCGGGAACCGGGGAGCTGTTTTTT.

The rearrangement joins TRBV7-2 to TRBJ1-5, with a weak D call TRBD1 (5 bases). The V gene lost 7 bases and the J gene lost 4 bases, with 17 bases spanning the gap. CDR3 length: 15 residues. Germline-derived CDR1 and CDR2 are SGHTA and FQGNSA. As DNA, the CDR3 is TGTGCCAGCACCCCTTACCCGGGGGGAAATCAGCCCCAGCATTTT. Translated: CASTPYPGGNQPQHF.

This chain connects TRBV10-3 to TRBJ2-5, with 10 bases identical to TRBD2. V gave up 2 bases and J gave up 4 bases; unmatched junction bases: 4. The CDR3 extends over 15 amino acids. Germline loops: CDR1 ENHRY, CDR2 SYGVKD. CDR3 nucleotides: TGTGCCATCAGTGAGGGAGCGGGAGGGGGAGAGACCCAGTACTTC. Encoded protein: CAISEGAGGGETQYF.

This chain links TRBV27 with TRBJ2-2, with TRBD2 as a possible D gene (6 bases). Germline V gene data show CDR1 as MNHEY and CDR2 as SMNVEV (reference sequence). The V and J ends lost 6 bases and 6 bases respectively, with 23 bases between them. The CDR3 is made up of 17 amino acids. The CDR3, as DNA: TGTGCCAGCAGACCAACAACGAGGAGGGTGGGCGCCGGGGAGCTGTTTTTT. Its translation is CASRPTTRRVGAGELFF.

The gene calls are TRBV28 and TRBJ2-5, with D possibly TRBD1 on 5 matching bases. This CDR3 has 15 amino acids. Trimming stripped 2 bases from V and 3 bases from J, with 13 bases between. Germline V gene lookup returns CDR1 MDHEN and CDR2 SYDVKM. In nucleotides, the CDR3 is TGTGCCAGCAGTTTAAACCCCAGGGCCGAAGAGACCCAGTACTTC. It encodes CASSLNPRAEETQYF.

This clone was seen a handful of times. The chain links TRBV5-4 to TRBJ2-7; tentatively, D is TRBD2 (5 bases). The germline V and J ends were trimmed by 5 bases and 3 bases, with 18 bases remaining between them. The germline V gene encodes CDR1 SGHNT and CDR2 YYREEE (reference sequence). The CDR3 is made up of 15 amino acids. This CDR3 is CASRLVGGSDYEQYF. The DNA for the CDR3 is TGTGCCAGCAGACTAGTAGGTGGTAGCGACTACGAGCAGTACTTC.

V is TRBV27 and J is TRBJ2-3; 9 positions match TRBD2. Germline V gene data show CDR1 as MNHEY and CDR2 as SMNVEV (reference sequence). The CDR3 has 18 amino acids. The ends lost 1 base at V and 0 bases at J; junction bases unmatched: 8. CDR3 region: CASSLYAGGPQSTDTQYF. Written as DNA, the CDR3 is TGTGCCAGCAGTTTATACGCGGGAGGGCCACAAAGCACAGATACGCAGTATTTT.

The J gene is TRBJ1-1, the V gene TRBV9; D unclear. Germline V gene sequence: CDR1 SGDLS, CDR2 YYNGEE. This CDR3 is built from 13 residues. V lost 2 bases to trimming and J lost 3 bases, with 8 bases between them. CDR3 amino acids: CASSVSGDTEAFF. The CDR3 DNA is TGTGCCAGCAGCGTGTCCGGGGACACTGAAGCTTTCTTT.

V usage is TRBV14 and J usage is TRBJ2-1; the D gene is possibly TRBD2 (6 bases). V was cut by 2 bases and J by 12 bases, with 23 bases left in between. The CDR3 contains 16 residues. Germline V lookup: CDR1 SGHDN, CDR2 FVKESK. The CDR3 bases are TGTGCCAGCAGCCAATATATTGGGACTTCAGGCTTCGTGCAGTTCTTC. This sequence encodes CASSQYIGTSGFVQFF.

The CDR3 DNA reads as TGTGCCAGCAGCCTCCACGGAGGGGACGGCTACACCTTC. This encodes CASSLHGGDGYTF. The chain has TRBV7-3 and TRBJ1-2, with D perhaps matching TRBD1 (5 bases). CDR1 is SGHTA, CDR2 FQGTGA, per germline. The germline V and J ends were trimmed by 5 bases and 8 bases, with 15 bases remaining between them. The CDR3 has 13 residues.

The DNA for the CDR3 is TGCGCCAGCAGTGAGTCCGGGACTAGCGCCGAGCAGTACTTC. Protein sequence: CASSESGTSAEQYF. The chain carries TRBV10-1 and TRBJ2-7; 10 nucleotides match TRBD2. CDR1 is WNHNN, CDR2 SYGVQD, per germline (reference sequence). V was pared by 0 bases and J by 6 bases, with 2 bases of the junction left unmatched. This CDR3 is 14 amino acids long.

The gene calls are TRBV29-1 and TRBJ1-3; D not resolved. Germline assignment: CDR1 SQVTM and CDR2 ANQGSEA. The CDR3 contains 11 residues. The germline V and J ends were trimmed by 6 bases and 1 base, with 4 bases remaining between them. The CDR3, as DNA: TGCAGCGTCCCTTCTGGAAACACCATATATTTT. This sequence encodes CSVPSGNTIYF.